This entry lists 16 T cell receptor beta chains sequenced from one sample in a study of T-cell memory formation after mild COVID-19. TCRdb passed the 5' RACE reads through MiXCR, listing each CDR3 protein once. The table records under 50,000 distinct CDR3 sequences, roughly 27% of them present only once. The specimen sequenced was PBMCs or a T cell subset sorted from them (not recorded which). The source is a man aged 18 to 30 who had mild COVID-19 (a few samples of this study predate the infection). Cell type and time point are not known.

This clonotype was detected a few times. This chain joins TRBV6-5 and TRBJ1-2; the D gene is possibly TRBD1 (6 bases). CDR1 MNHEY and CDR2 SVGAGI come from the germline V gene. Trimming took 6 bases from V and 2 from J, leaving 13 bases between them. The length of the CDR3 is 14 residues. The CDR3 sequence: CASRSTGSNYGYTF. The CDR3 region has the DNA TGTGCCAGCAGATCGACAGGATCCAACTATGGCTACACCTTC.

The V and J genes are TRBV5-1 and TRBJ1-2, with 7 bases lining up with TRBD1. V gave up 4 bases and J gave up 2 bases; unmatched junction bases: 8. Germline CDR1 is SGHRS and CDR2 is YFSETQ. The CDR3 is 15 amino acids. Here the CDR3 DNA reads TGCGCCAGCAGCCCACCGAACAGGGGCAACTATGGCTACACCTTC. It translates to CASSPPNRGNYGYTF.

The V and J genes are TRBV4-3 and TRBJ2-2; D is uncertain. V was clipped by 3 bases and J by 4 bases, with 6 bases between them. Germline loops: CDR1 LGHNA, CDR2 YSLEER. The CDR3 runs to 13 residues. The CDR3 spells CASSHDITGELFF. CDR3 bases: TGCGCCAGCAGCCACGACATCACCGGGGAGCTGTTTTTT.

The chain recombines TRBV5-5 with TRBJ2-7, with D possibly TRBD1 on 7 matching bases. The V and J ends lost 0 bases and 1 base respectively, with 14 bases between them. CDR1 and CDR2 (germline): SGHKS, YYEKEE (reference sequence). The CDR3 length is 16 residues. CDR3 sequence: CASSLAGGTVSYEQYV. The CDR3 nucleotides read TGTGCCAGCAGCTTGGCCGGAGGGACAGTATCCTACGAGCAGTACGTC.

This clonotype has just a few counts. The chain has TRBV6-2 or TRBV6-3 and TRBJ2-5, with TRBD2 identical over 16 bases. Per germline, CDR1 MNHEY and CDR2 SVGEGT. J was trimmed by 2 bases and V by 6 bases; bases with no gene match: 0. This CDR3 is built from 15 residues. The CDR3 loop is CASRGLAGGQETQYF. CDR3 DNA: TGTGCCAGCAGGGGACTAGCGGGGGGGCAAGAGACCCAGTACTTC.

The chain employs TRBV6-2 or TRBV6-3 and TRBJ1-5, with 8 bases aligning to TRBD1. In germline, CDR1 is MNHEY, CDR2 SVGEGT. The CDR3 consists of 18 residues. Germline trimming cut 2 bases from V and 0 bases from J; bases unmatched to any gene: 9. CDR3 residues: CASSYQTGDPHSNQPQHF. For the CDR3, the DNA is TGTGCCAGCAGTTACCAGACAGGGGACCCTCATAGCAATCAGCCCCAGCATTTT.

V is TRBV7-9 and J is TRBJ2-5; 8 bases agree with TRBD1. This CDR3 comprises 14 residues. With 4 bases clipped from V and 3 bases from J, the junction kept 4 bases outside the gene matches. Germline loops: CDR1 SEHNR, CDR2 FQNEAQ (reference sequence). The DNA of the CDR3 is TGTGCCAGCAGCTGGTGGGACAGGAAAGAGACCCAGTACTTC. Translated: CASSWWDRKETQYF.

This clonotype was picked up a small number of times. The gene calls are TRBV4-1 and TRBJ2-3; the D gene is possibly TRBD2 (6 bases). This CDR3 has 17 residues. CDR1 and CDR2 (germline): MGHRA, YSYEKL. The V gene lost 1 base and the J gene lost 4 bases, with 18 bases spanning the gap. CDR3 in amino acids: CASSQASGPRRADTQYF. Written as DNA, the CDR3 is TGCGCCAGCAGCCAAGCGAGCGGGCCCCGCCGCGCAGATACGCAGTATTTT.

The chain combines TRBV24-1 with TRBJ1-1, with unresolved D. The V and J ends lost 4 bases and 0 bases respectively, with 5 bases between them. Germline V gene data show CDR1 as KGHDR and CDR2 as SFDVKD. The CDR3 sequence is 13 residues long. This chain's CDR3 is CATSEGLNTEAFF. The CDR3 DNA follows: TGTGCCACCAGTGAAGGACTGAACACTGAAGCTTTCTTT.

The sample holds a few counts of this clonotype. The chain joins TRBV4-3 to TRBJ1-5; D gene unclear. This CDR3 comprises 14 residues. The V end was cut by 4 bases, the J end by 6 bases, with 13 bases between. The germline gives CDR1 LGHNA, CDR2 YSLEER. As DNA, the CDR3 is TGCGCCAGCAGCCTTGAGAGGGTCTCTCAGCCCCAGCATTTT. Translation gives CASSLERVSQPQHF.

This clonotype turned up a few times. V gene TRBV19 combines with J gene TRBJ2-3; D not certain. CDR3 size: 14 residues. Trimming cost V 7 bases and J 1 base, with 12 bases left between them. CDR1 is LNHDA and CDR2 is SQIVND in the germline V gene (reference sequence). The DNA for the CDR3 is TGTGCCAGTACCATACTACCTGGCACAGATACGCAGTATTTT. Residues: CASTILPGTDTQYF.

The chain joins TRBV6-6 to TRBJ2-7, with 8 bases lining up with TRBD1. CDR1 and CDR2 from the germline V gene are MNHNY and SVGAGI (reference sequence). The CDR3 runs 13 residues. J was trimmed by 2 bases and V by 8 bases; bases with no gene match: 5. CDR3 in amino acids: CASASGGPYEQYF. DNA of the CDR3: TGTGCCAGCGCCTCAGGGGGCCCCTACGAGCAGTACTTC.

The CDR3 bases are TGTGCCATCAGTGAGTCTCTAGCTGCAGATACGCAGTATTTT. Residues: CAISESLAADTQYF. The J gene is TRBJ2-3, the V gene TRBV10-3; tentative D call: TRBD2 (5 bases). CDR3 size: 14 residues. CDR1 is ENHRY and CDR2 is SYGVKD in the germline V gene. Trimming shortened V by 0 bases and J by 4 bases, and 8 bases separated the two germline ends.

The sample holds a few counts of this clonotype. The rearrangement joins TRBV27 to TRBJ1-1; a possible D gene is TRBD1 (5 bases). Deletions cut 4 bases from V and 0 bases from J, with 15 bases between. Germline loops: CDR1 MNHEY, CDR2 SMNVEV (reference sequence). This CDR3 spans 16 amino acids. The CDR3 region has the DNA TGTGCCAGCAGTTCATTTCAAAGGGGAGTGAACACTGAAGCTTTCTTT. Translating gives CASSSFQRGVNTEAFF.

This clonotype was picked up a small number of times. This chain connects TRBV4-1 to TRBJ2-2, with TRBD1 matching over 7 bases. V lost 5 bases, J lost 1 base, and 7 bases stayed unmatched. Germline V gene lookup returns CDR1 MGHRA and CDR2 YSYEKL. The CDR3 extends over 16 amino acids. The CDR3, as DNA: TGCGCCAGCAGCACGCCGACAGGGATGAACACCGGGGAGCTGTTTTTT. This sequence encodes CASSTPTGMNTGELFF.

This clonotype was seen repeatedly, ten times or more. This chain links TRBV6-5 with TRBJ2-7; 9 positions agree with TRBD1. Unmatched junction bases numbered 1, after V lost 8 bases and J lost 2 bases. This CDR3 contains 12 residues. Looked up from germline, CDR1 is MNHEY and CDR2 is SVGAGI. The DNA for the CDR3 is TGTGCCAGCGGGACAGGGACCTACGAGCAGTACTTC. It translates to CASGTGTYEQYF.